This entry describes one T cell receptor beta chain. What it recognizes is unknown. Sequencing was performed with immunoSEQ multiplex PCR; in TCRdb, only in-frame clones are kept and a portion is missing. Of 48,000 or so clones in the sample, approximately 84% were seen once. The data are from a study of radiotherapy plus CTLA-4 blockade in lung cancer. Study details: For 18% of patients, objective responses occurred, and just over 30% had disease control. Study observations and caveats: Following radiotherapy plus ipilimumab, tumor-derived TCR clones expanded in the blood. Increased serum interferon-beta after radiation also reportedly predicted response strongly.

V was clipped by 2 bases and J by 5 bases, with 22 bases between them. The CDR3 consists of 17 residues. Germline CDR1 MNHEY, CDR2 SMNVEV (reference sequence). The gene calls are TRBV27 and TRBJ2-7, with D perhaps TRBD1 (5 bases). The receptor comes from a human donor with non-small cell lung cancer whose response to radiotherapy plus ipilimumab could not be evaluated. Sequencing was performed on peripheral blood, taken from a patient treated with radiotherapy plus ipilimumab. CDR3 in amino acids: CASSLVRGAPGQNEQYF. DNA for the CDR3: TGTGCCAGCAGTTTAGTGCGTGGGGCACCTGGGCAGAACGAGCAGTACTTC.